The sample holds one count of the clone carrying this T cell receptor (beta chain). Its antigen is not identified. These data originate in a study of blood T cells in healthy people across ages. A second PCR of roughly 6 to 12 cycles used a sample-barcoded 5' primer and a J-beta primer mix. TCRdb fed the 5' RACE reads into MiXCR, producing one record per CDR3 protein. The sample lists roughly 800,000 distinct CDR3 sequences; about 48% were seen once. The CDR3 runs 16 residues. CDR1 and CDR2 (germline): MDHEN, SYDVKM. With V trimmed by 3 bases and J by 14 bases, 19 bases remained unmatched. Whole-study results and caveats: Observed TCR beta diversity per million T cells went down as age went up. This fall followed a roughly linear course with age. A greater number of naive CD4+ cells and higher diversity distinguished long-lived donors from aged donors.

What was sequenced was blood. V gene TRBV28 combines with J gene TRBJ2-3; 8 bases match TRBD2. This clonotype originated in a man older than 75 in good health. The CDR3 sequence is CASSFGPGRGVRYAYF. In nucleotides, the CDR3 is TGTGCCAGCAGTTTCGGGCCCGGGAGGGGAGTCAGATACGCGTATTTT.